Listed here are 30 T cell receptor beta chains from one sample, sequenced in a study of shared clonotypes between healthy human individuals. Measured with immunoSEQ multiplex PCR; TCRdb has only the in-frame clones, and not every one. The sample shows under 2,500,000 clones, about 94% of them seen only once. Specimen: naive CD4+ T cells sorted from blood. The subset is: CD45RA+ positively selected. The receptor source for this set is a man between 18 and 35 years old in good health.

This clone was detected only once. The chain combines TRBV2 with TRBJ1-1; TRBD1 agrees at 8 bases. The germline V gene has CDR1 SNHLY and CDR2 FYNNEI. The length of the CDR3 is 14 residues. V was clipped by 7 bases and J by 1 base; unmatched bases: 5. Written as DNA, the CDR3 is TGTGCCAGCAAAGGACAGGGAAGGAACACTGAAGCTTTCTTT. Translating gives CASKGQGRNTEAFF.

The chain combines TRBV28 with TRBJ2-3; D remains unclear. V was pared by 5 bases and J by 3 bases, with 12 bases between. This CDR3 contains 14 residues. CDR1 and CDR2 (germline): MDHEN, SYDVKM. CDR3 nucleotide sequence: TGTGCCAGCAGTCTTCTTCTGGTAACAGATACGCAGTATTTT. Amino acids: CASSLLLVTDTQYF.

The chain recombines TRBV29-1 with TRBJ1-6, with a possible D match to TRBD1 (6 bases). The CDR3 runs 13 residues. In germline, CDR1 is SQVTM, CDR2 ANQGSEA. V lost 7 bases and J lost 12, with 19 bases in between. CDR3: CSATSGTLGPLHF. Here the CDR3 DNA reads TGCAGCGCAACCTCCGGGACACTGGGACCCCTCCACTTT.

J is TRBJ2-3 and V is TRBV5-8, with a tentative D call TRBD1 (6 bases). The CDR3 has 13 amino acids. Trimming left V 6 bases short and J 3 bases short, with 11 bases between. Germline loops: CDR1 SGHTS, CDR2 YDEGEE. This CDR3 reads CASNRVRTDTQYF. The DNA of the CDR3 is TGTGCCAGCAACAGGGTACGGACAGATACGCAGTATTTT.

The J gene is TRBJ1-5, the V gene TRBV19, with 7 bases lining up with TRBD1. The CDR3 contains 15 residues. V dropped 3 bases and J dropped 0; count of bases not matched to a gene: 2. Per germline, CDR1 LNHDA and CDR2 SQIVND (reference sequence). CDR3 sequence (DNA): TGTGCCAGTAGTATGGGACAGATTAGCAATCAGCCCCAGCATTTT. As protein: CASSMGQISNQPQHF.

About this clone itself: Compared with germline, one end of the junction differs, possibly owing to a read error. This chain joins TRBV5-1 and TRBJ2-5, with 14 positions matching TRBD2. The CDR3 loop spans 16 amino acids. Per germline, CDR1 SGHRS and CDR2 YFSETQ. The CDR3 sequence: CASSLGLAGAIETQYF. The CDR3 coding sequence is TGCGCCAGCAGTTTGGGACTAGCGGGAGCGATTGAGACCCAGTACTTC.

The chain links TRBV4-3 to TRBJ2-7; D may be TRBD2 (5 bases). CDR1 is LGHNA, CDR2 YSLEER, per germline. This CDR3 region has 15 residues. V was clipped by 1 base and J by 0 bases, with 10 bases between them. The CDR3 spells CASSQVRGHSYEQYF. In DNA, the CDR3 is TGCGCCAGCAGCCAAGTTCGAGGGCACTCCTACGAGCAGTACTTC.

The chain uses TRBV10-3 and TRBJ2-7; 10 bases map to TRBD2. The CDR3 loop spans 14 amino acids. V shed 5 bases and J 5 bases; nucleotides not matched to a gene: 6. Germline-derived CDR1 and CDR2 are ENHRY and SYGVKD. CDR3 nucleotides: TGTGCCATCAGTCCGGGACTAGCGTTCGACGAGCAGTACTTC. Translating gives CAISPGLAFDEQYF.

This chain links TRBV30 with TRBJ1-6; D gene unclear. The V end lost 0 bases, the J end lost 13 bases, and 13 bases lay between the germline ends. The germline CDR1 and CDR2 sequences are GTSNPN and SVGIG (reference sequence). This CDR3 spans 13 amino acids. Here the CDR3 DNA reads TGTGCCTGGAGTGTACGTTTGACTGAGCCCCTCCACTTT. This sequence encodes CAWSVRLTEPLHF.

The V gene is TRBV9, the J gene TRBJ1-2, with D possibly matching TRBD1 (5 bases). Germline V CDR1 and CDR2: SGDLS, YYNGEE. V shed 0 bases and J shed 3 bases, with 15 bases lying between them. The CDR3 loop spans 16 amino acids. The CDR3 DNA follows: TGTGCCAGCAGCGTAGAGGTCCGGGGAGGGGACTATGGCTACACCTTC. It is translated as CASSVEVRGGDYGYTF.

The gene calls are TRBV2 and TRBJ2-3; D unclear. CDR1 is SNHLY and CDR2 is FYNNEI in the germline V gene. Trimming removed 3 bases from V and 6 bases from J, with 13 bases in between. The CDR3 runs 14 residues. The CDR3 loop reads CASSDGGPPDTQYF. DNA of the CDR3: TGTGCCAGCAGTGATGGTGGCCCGCCGGATACGCAGTATTTT.

This clone has just one count. The V and J genes are TRBV9 and TRBJ1-4; no firm D call. Germline CDR1 and CDR2: SGDLS and YYNGEE. The CDR3 consists of 14 residues. The V end lost 4 bases, the J end lost 0 bases, and 7 bases lay between the germline ends. CDR3 nucleotides: TGTGCCAGCAGCCCGCAGTCAACTAATGAAAAACTGTTTTTT. Its protein is CASSPQSTNEKLFF.

The gene calls are TRBV4-1 and TRBJ2-5; possibly TRBD1 or TRBD2 for D (5 bases each). V lost 1 base and J 5 bases, leaving 17 bases between the germline ends. The CDR3 consists of 16 residues. The V gene's germline CDR1 is MGHRA and CDR2 YSYEKL. The CDR3 nucleotides are TGCGCCAGCAGCCAAGGGTCAGGGAGAAGTCCGGAGACCCAGTACTTC. This codes for CASSQGSGRSPETQYF.

CDR3 sequence reads: CSADTGTGVGEQYF. The CDR3 bases are TGCAGCGCCGATACCGGGACAGGGGTAGGCGAGCAGTACTTC. This chain joins TRBV29-1 and TRBJ2-7; 10 positions match TRBD1. The CDR3 consists of 14 residues. Unmatched junction bases numbered 12, after V lost 7 bases and J lost 6 bases. Germline CDR1 reads SQVTM; CDR2 reads ANQGSEA.

Concerning this clone: Other DNA sequences in the same sample also yield this CDR3. The V gene is TRBV7-2, the J gene TRBJ2-1, with D perhaps TRBD2 (6 bases). Per the germline V gene, CDR1 is SGHTA and CDR2 is FQGNSA. The ends were cut back, 2 bases at V and 6 bases at J, with 8 bases in the middle. This CDR3 region has 13 residues. The CDR3 DNA reads TGTGCCAGCAGCTTATCTAGCGTCAATGAGCAGTTCTTC. This translates into CASSLSSVNEQFF.

This chain joins TRBV7-2 and TRBJ1-6; D not certain. From germline, CDR1 is SGHTA and CDR2 FQGNSA. The V end lost 5 bases, the J end lost 15 bases, and 20 bases lay between the germline ends. The CDR3 is 14 residues long. CDR3 in DNA: TGTGCCAGCAGCCCCATTCGAGACACCCCGCGCCTCCACTTT. It yields the protein CASSPIRDTPRLHF.

This chain uses TRBV28 with TRBJ1-2; 8 positions agree with TRBD1. The CDR3 runs 15 residues. V lost 5 bases and J lost 0; bases outside the gene matches: 5. Germline V CDR1 and CDR2: MDHEN, SYDVKM. CDR3 residues: CASSQVQGANYGYTF. The CDR3 DNA follows: TGTGCCAGCAGTCAAGTACAGGGGGCTAACTATGGCTACACCTTC.

The chain carries TRBV19 and TRBJ1-6, with 8 bases that match TRBD1. This CDR3 is 16 amino acids long. From germline, CDR1 is LNHDA and CDR2 SQIVND (reference sequence). V lost 6 bases to trimming and J lost 10 bases; unmatched junction nucleotides: 14. CDR3 bases: TGTGCCAGTAGGACGACCAGGGGGCGCGGGTCCTCACCCCTCCACTTT. It translates to CASRTTRGRGSSPLHF.

The V gene is TRBV10-3, the J gene TRBJ1-1; D perhaps matches TRBD1 (6 bases). The CDR3 is made up of 14 amino acids. V was cut by 2 bases and J by 4 bases, with 11 bases left in between. The germline gives CDR1 ENHRY, CDR2 SYGVKD. The CDR3 loop is CAISEQQGSTEAFF. For the CDR3, the DNA is TGTGCCATCAGTGAGCAGCAGGGGAGCACTGAAGCTTTCTTT.

On this clone itself: The same CDR3 arises from other DNA sequences in this sample as well. The chain uses TRBV6-5 and TRBJ1-4; D is possibly TRBD1 (6 bases). CDR3 length: 14 amino acids. The germline V gene has CDR1 MNHEY and CDR2 SVGAGI. Trimming removed 6 bases at V and 0 bases at J, with 8 bases between. The CDR3 DNA reads TGTGCCAGCAGGCGGACAGCAACTAATGAAAAACTGTTTTTT. Its translation: CASRRTATNEKLFF.

The chain is built from TRBV7-9 and TRBJ2-7; the D is unclear. This CDR3 is built from 11 residues. V dropped 8 bases and J dropped 7 bases, with 12 bases sitting between them. Germline V CDR1 and CDR2: SEHNR, FQNEAQ (reference sequence). CDR3 sequence: CASGPGWEQYF. In nucleotides, the CDR3 is TGTGCCAGCGGACCCGGGTGGGAGCAGTACTTC.

The J gene is TRBJ2-3, the V gene TRBV29-1; TRBD2 matches at 11 bases. CDR3 size: 14 residues. V lost 6 bases and J lost 4; bases outside the gene matches: 6. Germline V CDR1 and CDR2: SQVTM, ANQGSEA. The CDR3 DNA reads as TGCAGCGTCCCTAGCGGGGGGAGCTCAGATACGCAGTATTTT. Its translation: CSVPSGGSSDTQYF.

With regard to this clone: Different DNA sequences within this sample yield the same CDR3. V usage is TRBV14 and J usage is TRBJ2-3; D is unresolved. Trimming shortened V by 1 base and J by 6 bases, and 2 bases separated the two germline ends. The CDR3 totals 11 residues. Germline V gene sequence: CDR1 SGHDN, CDR2 FVKESK. CDR3 protein: CASSQADTQYF. The DNA for the CDR3 is TGTGCCAGCAGCCAAGCCGATACGCAGTATTTT.

This chain links TRBV18 with TRBJ1-2, with D unresolved. Germline V gives CDR1 KGHSH, CDR2 LQKENI. V lost 4 bases and J lost 8, with 20 bases in between. The CDR3 runs 15 residues. CDR3 bases: TGTGCCAGCTCACAGACGAAAGCAGCGGATAAGGGCTACACCTTC. This encodes CASSQTKAADKGYTF.

V is TRBV2 and J is TRBJ2-1; 7 bases map to TRBD1. The trim removed 2 bases at V and 2 bases at J, leaving 3 bases unmatched. Germline lookup yields CDR1 SNHLY and CDR2 FYNNEI. The CDR3 loop spans 15 amino acids. This CDR3 is CASSEQGQTYNEQFF. As DNA, the CDR3 is TGTGCCAGCAGTGAACAGGGACAGACCTACAATGAGCAGTTCTTC.

This sequence joins TRBV4-1 and TRBJ2-1; 9 positions agree with TRBD1. V shed 2 bases, J shed 6 bases, and the junction held 5 bases outside the gene matches. Germline values: CDR1 MGHRA, CDR2 YSYEKL. CDR3 length: 15 residues. For the CDR3, the DNA is TGCGCCAGCAGCCAATTACAGGGGGCCCCCAATGAGCAGTTCTTC. Translated: CASSQLQGAPNEQFF.

This chain links TRBV6-6 with TRBJ2-2; possibly TRBD1 for D (5 bases). Germline V gene lookup returns CDR1 MNHNY and CDR2 SVGAGI (reference sequence). The CDR3 is 15 amino acids. V shed 0 bases and J shed 2 bases, with 7 bases lying between them. CDR3 nucleotide sequence: TGTGCCAGCAGTTACTCGGACATAAACACCGGGGAGCTGTTTTTT. Amino acids: CASSYSDINTGELFF.

The chain employs TRBV28 and TRBJ2-5, with a tentative D call TRBD1 (5 bases). CDR3 length: 17 amino acids. Germline V gives CDR1 MDHEN, CDR2 SYDVKM. Trimming stripped 6 bases from V and 0 bases from J, with 20 bases between. The DNA for the CDR3 is TGTGCCAGCAGCGGATTTTTGGGGCAAAAGAACCAAGAGACCCAGTACTTC. This gives the protein CASSGFLGQKNQETQYF.

The chain has TRBV6-1 and TRBJ1-1, with a weak D call TRBD1 (6 bases). The length of the CDR3 is 14 residues. From germline, CDR1 is MNHNS and CDR2 SASEGT. Trimming shortened V by 5 bases and J by 4 bases, and 14 bases separated the two germline ends. The CDR3 loop is CASSLQGIGTEAFF. The CDR3 bases are TGTGCCAGCAGTCTTCAGGGGATAGGCACTGAAGCTTTCTTT.

The J gene is TRBJ2-7, the V gene TRBV6-1; D is possibly TRBD1 (5 bases). CDR1 and CDR2 (germline): MNHNS, SASEGT. V was clipped by 7 bases and J by 3 bases, with 10 bases between them. The CDR3 length is 12 residues. The CDR3 region has the DNA TGTGCCAGCATTCAGGGTTTCTACGAGCAGTACTTC. Translating gives CASIQGFYEQYF.